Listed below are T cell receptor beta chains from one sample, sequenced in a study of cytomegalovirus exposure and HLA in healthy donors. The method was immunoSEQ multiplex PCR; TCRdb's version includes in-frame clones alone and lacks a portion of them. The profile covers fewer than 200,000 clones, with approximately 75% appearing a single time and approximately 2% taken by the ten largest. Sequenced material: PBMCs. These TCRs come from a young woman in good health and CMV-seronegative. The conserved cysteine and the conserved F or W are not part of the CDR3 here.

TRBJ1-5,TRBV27,ASSPLVGEGQPQH
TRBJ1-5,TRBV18,ASSPSHNQPQH
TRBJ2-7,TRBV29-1,SVRTGANYEQY
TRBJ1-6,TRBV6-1,ASGRGGDSPLH
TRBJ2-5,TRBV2,ASRGLRKETQY
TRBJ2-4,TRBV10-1,ASTVRGPDIQY
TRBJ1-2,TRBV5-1,ASSLSGPNYGYT
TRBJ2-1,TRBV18,ASSPGLAGPIKSSYNEQF
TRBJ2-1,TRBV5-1,ASSLNRGYNEQF
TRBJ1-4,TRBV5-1,ASSLDGTVDEKLF
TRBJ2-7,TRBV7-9,ASSPEWTGGNEQY
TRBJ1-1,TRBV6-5,ASSYRGQGNTEAF
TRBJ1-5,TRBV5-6,ASSLEGSNQPQH
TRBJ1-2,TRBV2,ASSAVWGRNYGYT
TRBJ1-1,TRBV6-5,ASTPGMNTEAF
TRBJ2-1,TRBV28,ASRARGQGDSNEQF
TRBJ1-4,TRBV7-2,ASSRDRGDEKLF
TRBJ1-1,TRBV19,ASSIQGNTEAF
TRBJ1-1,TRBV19,ASSMFGQPNTEAF
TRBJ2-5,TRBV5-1,ASSSGTVLETQY
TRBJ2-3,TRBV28,ASSVDSPTDTQY
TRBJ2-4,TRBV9,ASSVDQGGIQY
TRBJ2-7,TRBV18,ASSTGAVTYEQY
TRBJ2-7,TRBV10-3,AISASTGFEQY
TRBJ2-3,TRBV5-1,ASSLGQYTDTQY